The next 24 T cell receptor beta chains were all read from a single sample in a study of control samples from healthy donors and cancer patients. The table came from immunoSEQ multiplex PCR; TCRdb's copy has only in-frame clones and leaves some out. The sample lists over 100,000 clones; roughly 92% were seen once. The sequenced sample was blood. Source of these receptors: a man between 18 and 35 years old in good health.

The rearrangement uses TRBV27 and TRBJ1-4; D unclear. Germline assignment: CDR1 MNHEY and CDR2 SMNVEV (reference sequence). The V gene lost 0 bases and the J gene lost 10 bases, with 9 bases spanning the gap. The CDR3 consists of 13 residues. For the CDR3, the DNA is TGTGCCAGCAGTTTATCAGGCTCGGGAAAACTGTTTTTT. Protein product: CASSLSGSGKLFF.

The rearrangement uses TRBV5-6 and TRBJ2-3, with D possibly matching TRBD2 (5 bases). Germline assignment: CDR1 SGHDT and CDR2 YYEEEE. Trimming pared 1 base from V and 3 bases from J, leaving 21 bases between. The CDR3 runs 18 residues. The chain's CDR3 is CASSLIEVLGDETDTQYF. In DNA form, the CDR3 reads TGTGCCAGCAGCTTGATTGAAGTTTTGGGAGACGAGACAGATACGCAGTATTTT.

The rearrangement uses TRBV7-3 and TRBJ1-1; D may be TRBD1 (5 bases). Germline assignment: CDR1 SGHTA and CDR2 FQGTGA. This CDR3 is 14 amino acids long. Trimming took 6 bases from V and 0 from J, leaving 11 bases between them. The CDR3 reads CASRPGPMNTEAFF. Written as DNA, the CDR3 is TGTGCCAGCAGACCGGGACCGATGAACACTGAAGCTTTCTTT.

The chain carries TRBV9 and TRBJ1-3, with 7 positions matching TRBD1. There are 15 residues in the CDR3. V dropped 3 bases and J dropped 0; count of bases not matched to a gene: 3. Germline values: CDR1 SGDLS, CDR2 YYNGEE. This CDR3 reads CASSGRTGSGNTIYF. CDR3 coding DNA: TGTGCCAGCAGCGGTCGGACAGGCTCTGGAAACACCATATATTTT.

J is TRBJ1-2 and V is TRBV27; D gene ambiguous. V gave up 3 bases and J gave up 2 bases, with 7 bases separating them. The CDR3 loop spans 13 amino acids. In germline, CDR1 is MNHEY, CDR2 SMNVEV (reference sequence). The CDR3 nucleotides are TGTGCCAGCAGTTTGATCGGAAACTATGGCTACACCTTC. It translates to CASSLIGNYGYTF.

The gene calls are TRBV7-9 and TRBJ2-5; D gene uncertain. The CDR3 is 13 amino acids. The V end lost 1 base, the J end lost 3 bases, and 6 bases lay between the germline ends. Germline assignment: CDR1 SEHNR and CDR2 FQNEAQ (reference sequence). The CDR3 protein is CASSLGPEETQYF. CDR3 DNA sequence: TGTGCCAGCAGCTTAGGTCCCGAAGAGACCCAGTACTTC.

The chain has TRBV6-5 and TRBJ2-1; 7 bases match TRBD1. This CDR3 is built from 15 residues. Germline CDR1 is MNHEY and CDR2 is SVGAGI. The junction had 12 bases not matched to a gene; V was cut back by 6 bases and J by 7 bases. The CDR3 nucleotides are TGTGCCAGCAGACCTAAACAGGGGATGAGGAATGAGCAGTTCTTC. Translated, it gives CASRPKQGMRNEQFF.

The rearrangement links TRBV9 to TRBJ2-1; D is perhaps TRBD1 (6 bases). Germline lookup yields CDR1 SGDLS and CDR2 YYNGEE. The V and J ends lost 3 bases and 9 bases respectively, with 13 bases between them. This CDR3 is 13 amino acids long. The CDR3 region is CASSARGGTEQFF. The CDR3 DNA follows: TGTGCCAGCAGCGCCCGAGGGGGAACTGAGCAGTTCTTC.

The J gene is TRBJ2-2, the V gene TRBV7-9; 8 nucleotides line up with TRBD1. Trimming cost V 5 bases and J 0 bases; bases outside gene matches: 5. Germline assignment: CDR1 SEHNR and CDR2 FQNEAQ (reference sequence). This CDR3 has 16 residues. The CDR3 bases are TGTGCCAGCAGCCAGGGGACAGGACCGAACACCGGGGAGCTGTTTTTT. Translating it yields CASSQGTGPNTGELFF.

This chain joins TRBV6-5 and TRBJ1-3; possibly TRBD1 for D (5 bases). CDR3 length: 16 residues. Germline assignment: CDR1 MNHEY and CDR2 SVGAGI. Between the trimmed V and J ends, which lost 2 bases and 2 bases, there was a span of 13 bases. CDR3 bases: TGTGCCAGCAGTTACCGAGACAGCGCTACTGGAAACACCATATATTTT. This gives the protein CASSYRDSATGNTIYF.

The chain combines TRBV7-9 with TRBJ1-5; possible D gene TRBD1, 6 bases. Per germline, CDR1 SEHNR and CDR2 FQNEAQ (reference sequence). V lost 1 base, J lost 3 bases, and 10 bases lay in between. The CDR3 runs to 15 residues. The CDR3 DNA is TGTGCCAGCAGCTTAGGGACAGCATACAATCAGCCCCAGCATTTT. Its protein product is CASSLGTAYNQPQHF.

This clone has just a few counts. V usage is TRBV6-5 and J usage is TRBJ1-6, with no clear D. Germline CDR1 MNHEY, CDR2 SVGAGI. V lost 0 bases, J lost 7 bases, and 7 bases lay in between. The CDR3 is 14 amino acids. CDR3 sequence: CASSYSRPNSPLHF. CDR3 nucleotide sequence: TGTGCCAGCAGTTACTCACGCCCAAATTCACCCCTCCACTTT.

This sequence joins TRBV30 and TRBJ2-3; D gene unclear. Trimming took 0 bases from V and 2 from J, leaving 9 bases between them. The length of the CDR3 is 14 residues. Germline CDR1 is GTSNPN and CDR2 is SVGIG (reference sequence). This chain's CDR3 is CAWSVGISTDTQYF. The CDR3 region has the DNA TGTGCCTGGAGTGTGGGGATCTCCACAGATACGCAGTATTTT.

This clone showed up just once. This chain joins TRBV7-2 and TRBJ2-5; D not resolved. Germline CDR1 is SGHTA and CDR2 is FQGNSA. Trimming took 6 bases from V and 5 from J, leaving 13 bases between them. The CDR3 extends over 13 amino acids. This CDR3 reads CASSSQQWETQYF. Written as DNA, the CDR3 is TGTGCCAGCAGTTCTCAGCAGTGGGAGACCCAGTACTTC.

This chain joins TRBV5-4 and TRBJ2-5, with TRBD2 matching over 13 bases. Germline CDR1 SGHNT, CDR2 YYREEE (reference sequence). The CDR3 has 15 residues. V dropped 4 bases and J dropped 5; count of bases not matched to a gene: 5. CDR3 in DNA: TGTGCCAGCAGCACACTAGCGGGGGGGCTGGAGACCCAGTACTTC. Its translation: CASSTLAGGLETQYF. The complete variable domain, with remaining parts taken from reference TRBV5-4 and TRBJ2-5, reads ETGVTQSPTHLIKTRGQQVTLRCSSQSGHNTVSWYQQALGQGPQFIFQYYREEENGRGNFPPRFSGLQFPNYSSELNVNALELDDSALYLCASSTLAGGLETQYFGPGTRLLVL.

The rearrangement links TRBV9 to TRBJ2-1; 11 nucleotides agree with TRBD2. Trimming at V came to 0 bases and at J to 1 base, leaving 6 bases not matched to a gene. This CDR3 has 18 amino acids. Germline lookup yields CDR1 SGDLS and CDR2 YYNGEE. CDR3 sequence reads: CASSVESSGGLSYNEQFF. The CDR3 DNA reads TGTGCCAGCAGCGTAGAGTCTAGCGGGGGGTTATCCTACAATGAGCAGTTCTTC.

The rearrangement joins TRBV2 to TRBJ2-7; the D gene is possibly TRBD2 (7 bases). Germline lookup yields CDR1 SNHLY and CDR2 FYNNEI. The CDR3 runs to 15 residues. V lost 7 bases and J lost 2, with 18 bases in between. CDR3 amino acids: CASKGGQDVTYEQYF. The CDR3, as DNA: TGTGCCAGCAAGGGGGGGCAGGATGTTACCTACGAGCAGTACTTC. The full variable domain, rest sourced from reference TRBV2 and TRBJ2-7, is EPEVTQTPSHQVTQMGQEVILRCVPISNHLYFYWYRQILGQKVEFLVSFYNNEISEKSEIFDDQFSVERPDGSNFTLKIRSTKLEDSAMYFCASKGGQDVTYEQYFGPGTRLTVT.

The V and J genes are TRBV6-4 and TRBJ1-1; D might be TRBD1 (6 bases). The CDR3 consists of 14 residues. Trimming removed 4 bases from V and 5 bases from J, with 14 bases in between. CDR1 and CDR2 (germline): MRHNA, SNTAGT. CDR3 DNA: TGTGCCAGCAGTGTTGGGGGCGCGTGGACTGAAGCTTTCTTT. Translated, it gives CASSVGGAWTEAFF.

V usage is TRBV9 and J usage is TRBJ2-3; 12 bases fit TRBD2. Germline V gives CDR1 SGDLS, CDR2 YYNGEE. After removal of 3 bases from V and 2 bases from J, the junction contained 7 bases not matched to a gene. This CDR3 has 17 amino acids. Here the CDR3 DNA reads TGTGCCAGCAGCGAACTAGCGGGGGGATCTTCCACAGATACGCAGTATTTT. Its translation: CASSELAGGSSTDTQYF.

The chain recombines TRBV15 with TRBJ2-7; tentatively, D is TRBD1 (5 bases). The germline V gene encodes CDR1 LNHNV and CDR2 YYDKDF (reference sequence). The ends were cut back, 7 bases at V and 3 bases at J, with 13 bases in the middle. The CDR3 loop spans 13 amino acids. CDR3 protein: CATKGPNGYEQYF. CDR3 coding DNA: TGTGCCACCAAGGGGCCAAATGGCTACGAGCAGTACTTC.

In DNA, the CDR3 is TGCAGCGTCAACCCGACAGGCCCAAACACCTTC. It codes for CSVNPTGPNTF. The V call is TRBV29-1, the J call TRBJ1-2; tentatively, D is TRBD1 (6 bases). The V end was cut by 6 bases, the J end by 12 bases, with 17 bases between. In germline, CDR1 is SQVTM, CDR2 ANQGSEA. This CDR3 is built from 11 residues.

CDR3 region: CASSLDQRDRDYEQYF. The CDR3 nucleotides are TGTGCCAGCAGCTTAGATCAAAGGGACAGGGACTACGAGCAGTACTTC. This sequence joins TRBV11-3 and TRBJ2-7, with 9 bases aligning to TRBD1. Germline values: CDR1 SGHNT, CDR2 YENEEA. Losses at the gene ends were 0 bases for V and 3 bases for J; bases not matched to a gene: 6. This CDR3 spans 16 amino acids.

The chain is built from TRBV19 and TRBJ2-7; 10 bases align to TRBD1. The trim removed 5 bases at V and 3 bases at J, leaving 7 bases unmatched. This CDR3 spans 15 amino acids. Germline CDR1 and CDR2: LNHDA and SQIVND (reference sequence). The CDR3 loop reads CASSPRGTGVYEQYF. The CDR3 coding sequence is TGTGCCAGTAGTCCACGAGGGACAGGGGTCTACGAGCAGTACTTC.

The chain is built from TRBV27 and TRBJ1-2, with 10 positions matching TRBD1. Germline V gives CDR1 MNHEY, CDR2 SMNVEV (reference sequence). J lost 3 bases, V lost 5 bases, and 6 bases had no gene match. The CDR3 is made up of 15 amino acids. CDR3 sequence (DNA): TGTGCCAGCAGTCAGAGACAGGGGGCCCACTATGGCTACACCTTC. Residues: CASSQRQGAHYGYTF.